This T cell receptor (beta chain) is drawn from a study of blood T cells in healthy people across ages. The individuals who served as donors were healthy Caucasians living in Russia, aged about 6 to 95. This CDR3 has 13 residues. CDR1 DFQATT and CDR2 SNEGSKA come from the germline V gene (reference sequence). J gave up 9 bases and V 3 bases, and 8 bases lay outside the gene matches. Study findings and constraints: No one knew whether donors had CMV, which possibly confounded expanded clonotype changes.

Combining a sample-barcoded 5' primer with a J-beta primer mix, a second PCR ran for 7 to 11 cycles. Using its own MiXCR run on the 5' RACE reads, TCRdb lists one record per CDR3 protein. The table has fewer than 1 million distinct CDR3 sequences, 44% seen once. This clonotype was counted at least ten times. Its antigen is still unknown. This TCR derives from a man aged 55 to 70 in good health. J is TRBJ2-4 and V is TRBV20-1; 7 bases align to TRBD1. Input material: blood. The CDR3 DNA reads TGCAGTGCTAGCGACAGGGCTAAAGGCATTCAGTACTTC. It specifies CSASDRAKGIQYF.